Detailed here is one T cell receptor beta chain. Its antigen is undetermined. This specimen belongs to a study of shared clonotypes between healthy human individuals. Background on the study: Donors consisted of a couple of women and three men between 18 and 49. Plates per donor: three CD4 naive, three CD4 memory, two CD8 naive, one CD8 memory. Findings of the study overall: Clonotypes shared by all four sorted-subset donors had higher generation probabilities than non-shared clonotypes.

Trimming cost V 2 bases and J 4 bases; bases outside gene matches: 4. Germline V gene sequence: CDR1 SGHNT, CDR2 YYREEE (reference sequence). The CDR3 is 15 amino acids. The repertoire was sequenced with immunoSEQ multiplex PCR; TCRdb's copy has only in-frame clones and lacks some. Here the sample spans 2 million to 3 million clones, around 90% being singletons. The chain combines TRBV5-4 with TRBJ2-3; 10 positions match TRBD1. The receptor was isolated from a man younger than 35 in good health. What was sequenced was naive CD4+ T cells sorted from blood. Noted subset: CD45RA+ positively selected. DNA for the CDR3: TGTGCCAGCAGCTTAGAGACAGGGGGCGCAGATACGCAGTATTTT. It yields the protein CASSLETGGADTQYF. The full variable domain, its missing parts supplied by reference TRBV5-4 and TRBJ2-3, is ETGVTQSPTHLIKTRGQQVTLRCSSQSGHNTVSWYQQALGQGPQFIFQYYREEENGRGNFPPRFSGLQFPNYSSELNVNALELDDSALYLCASSLETGGADTQYFGPGTRLTVL.